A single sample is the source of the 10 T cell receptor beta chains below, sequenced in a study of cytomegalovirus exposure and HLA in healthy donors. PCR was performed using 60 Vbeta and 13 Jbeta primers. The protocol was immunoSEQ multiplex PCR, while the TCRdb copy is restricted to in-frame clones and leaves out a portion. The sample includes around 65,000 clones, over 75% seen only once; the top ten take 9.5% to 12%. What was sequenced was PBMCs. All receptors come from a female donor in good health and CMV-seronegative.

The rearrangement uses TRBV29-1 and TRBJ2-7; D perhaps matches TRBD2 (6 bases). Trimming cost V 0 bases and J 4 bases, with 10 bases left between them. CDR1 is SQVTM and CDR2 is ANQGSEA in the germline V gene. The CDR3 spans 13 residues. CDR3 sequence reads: CSVEDGGSYEQYF. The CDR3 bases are TGCAGCGTTGAAGATGGGGGGTCGTACGAGCAGTACTTC.

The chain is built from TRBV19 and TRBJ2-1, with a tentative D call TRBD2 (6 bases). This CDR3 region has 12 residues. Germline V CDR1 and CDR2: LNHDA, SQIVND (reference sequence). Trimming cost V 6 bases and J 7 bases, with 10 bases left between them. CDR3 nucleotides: TGTGCCAGTAGCAAGACTAGGAATGAGCAGTTCTTC. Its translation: CASSKTRNEQFF. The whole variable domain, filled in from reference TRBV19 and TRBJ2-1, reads DGGITQSPKYLFRKEGQNVTLSCEQNLNHDAMYWYRQDPGQGLRLIYYSQIVNDFQKGDIAEGYSVSREKKESFPLTVTSAQKNPTAFYLCASSKTRNEQFFGPGTRLTVL.

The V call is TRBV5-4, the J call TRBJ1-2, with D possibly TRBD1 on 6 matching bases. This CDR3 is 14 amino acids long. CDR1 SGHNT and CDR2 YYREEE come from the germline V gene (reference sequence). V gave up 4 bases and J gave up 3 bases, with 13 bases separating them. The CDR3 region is CASSSRTADYGYTF. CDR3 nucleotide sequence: TGTGCCAGCAGCAGCAGGACAGCCGACTATGGCTACACCTTC.

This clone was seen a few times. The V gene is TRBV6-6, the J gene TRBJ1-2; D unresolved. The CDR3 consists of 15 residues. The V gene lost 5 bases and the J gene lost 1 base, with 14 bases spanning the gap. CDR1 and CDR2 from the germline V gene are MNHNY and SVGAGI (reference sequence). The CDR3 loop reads CASSPATGNNYGYTF. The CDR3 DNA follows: TGTGCCAGCAGTCCAGCGACGGGAAATAACTATGGCTACACCTTC.

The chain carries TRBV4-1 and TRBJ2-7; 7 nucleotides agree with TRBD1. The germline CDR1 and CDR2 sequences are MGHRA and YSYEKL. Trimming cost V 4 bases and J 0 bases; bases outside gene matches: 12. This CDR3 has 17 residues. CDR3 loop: CASSRLHTGVSSYEQYF. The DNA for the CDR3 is TGCGCCAGCAGCCGACTTCATACAGGGGTATCCTCCTACGAGCAGTACTTC.

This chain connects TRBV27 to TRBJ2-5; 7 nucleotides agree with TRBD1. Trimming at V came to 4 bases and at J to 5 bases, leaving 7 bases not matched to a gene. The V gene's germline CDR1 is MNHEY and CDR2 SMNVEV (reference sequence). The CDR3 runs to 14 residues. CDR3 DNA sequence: TGTGCCAGCAGTTCCACAGGGGCCGACGAGACCCAGTACTTC. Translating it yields CASSSTGADETQYF.

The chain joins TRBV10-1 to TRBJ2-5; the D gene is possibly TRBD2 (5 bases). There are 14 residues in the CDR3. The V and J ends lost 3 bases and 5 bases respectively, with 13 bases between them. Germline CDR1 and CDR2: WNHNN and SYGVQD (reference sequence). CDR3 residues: CASSDAPERETQYF. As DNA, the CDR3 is TGCGCCAGCAGTGATGCCCCGGAGCGGGAGACCCAGTACTTC.

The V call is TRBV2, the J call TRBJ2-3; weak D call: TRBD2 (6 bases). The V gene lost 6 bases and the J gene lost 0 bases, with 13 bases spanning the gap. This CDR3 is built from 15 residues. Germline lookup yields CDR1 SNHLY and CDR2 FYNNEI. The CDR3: CASRPRDLSTDTQYF. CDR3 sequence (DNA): TGTGCCAGCAGACCCCGGGACTTAAGCACAGATACGCAGTATTTT.

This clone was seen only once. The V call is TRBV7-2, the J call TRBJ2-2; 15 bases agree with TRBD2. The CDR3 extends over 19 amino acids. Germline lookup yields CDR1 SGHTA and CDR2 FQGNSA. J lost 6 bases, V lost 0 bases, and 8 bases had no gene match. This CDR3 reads CASSLAGGLAGGPPGELFF. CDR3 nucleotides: TGTGCCAGCAGCTTAGCGGGAGGACTAGCGGGGGGGCCGCCCGGGGAGCTGTTTTTT.

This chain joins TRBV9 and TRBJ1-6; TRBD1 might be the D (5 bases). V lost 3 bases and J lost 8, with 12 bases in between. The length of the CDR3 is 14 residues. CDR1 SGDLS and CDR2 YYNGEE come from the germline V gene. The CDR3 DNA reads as TGTGCCAGCAGCGCCAGGGTTGTGGATTCACCCCTCCACTTT. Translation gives CASSARVVDSPLHF.